The 30 T cell receptor beta chains below were found in one sample sequenced in a study of Graves' ophthalmopathy and Graves' hyperthyroidism. RNA transcripts provided the template for amplifying TCR beta CDR3 regions. RT-PCR in the first round used HTBI primers; a second-round multiplex PCR followed. TCRdb fed the multiplex PCR reads into MiXCR, producing one record per CDR3 protein. The table has 360,000 or so distinct CDR3 sequences, about 16% seen once. Material for sequencing was peripheral blood. The source of these receptors is a woman aged 18 to 35 with Graves' ophthalmopathy.

This clonotype has at least ten counts. The chain employs TRBV6-2 or TRBV6-3 and TRBJ2-7; D assignment may be TRBD1 or TRBD2 (5 bases each). CDR1 is MNHEY, CDR2 SVGEGT, per germline. The CDR3 spans 14 residues. V lost 7 bases to trimming and J lost 5 bases, with 18 bases between them. CDR3 region: CASKTRDASDEQYF. The CDR3 DNA reads TGTGCCAGCAAAACCCGGGACGCCAGCGACGAGCAGTACTTC.

This clonotype was detected ten times or more. The CDR3 loop reads CASSPQPGNQPQHF. The CDR3 DNA reads as TGTGCCAGCAGCCCCCAGCCAGGCAATCAGCCCCAGCATTTT. V is TRBV7-2 and J is TRBJ1-5; D not certain. CDR3 length equals 14 residues. The germline V and J ends were trimmed by 5 bases and 2 bases, with 10 bases remaining between them. Germline CDR1 is SGHTA and CDR2 is FQGNSA.

This clonotype was seen at least ten times. The V gene is TRBV28, the J gene TRBJ1-5; no reliable D call. Germline V lookup: CDR1 MDHEN, CDR2 SYDVKM. Trimming shortened V by 9 bases and J by 9 bases, and 15 bases separated the two germline ends. The CDR3 spans 12 residues. CDR3 loop: CASRVQESPQHF. CDR3 sequence (DNA): TGTGCCAGTAGGGTTCAGGAGTCGCCCCAGCATTTT.

Ten or more counts support this clonotype. The J gene is TRBJ1-1, the V gene TRBV6-1; 8 bases are a match to TRBD1. V lost 8 bases and J lost 0; bases outside the gene matches: 8. CDR3 length equals 15 residues. Germline V gene data show CDR1 as MNHNS and CDR2 as SASEGT. CDR3: CASHAGTGMNTEAFF. CDR3 bases: TGTGCCAGCCATGCCGGGACAGGCATGAACACTGAAGCTTTCTTT.

This clonotype was detected only a few times. The chain uses TRBV6-2 or TRBV6-3 and TRBJ2-7, with D possibly TRBD2 on 6 matching bases. V lost 4 bases, J lost 5 bases, and 12 bases lay in between. This CDR3 is built from 13 residues. Germline V lookup: CDR1 MNHEY, CDR2 SVGEGT. CDR3 protein: CASSLREYDEQYF. For the CDR3, the DNA is TGTGCCAGCAGTTTACGGGAGTACGACGAGCAGTACTTC.

The table lists this clonotype with a few counts. V and J are TRBV27 and TRBJ2-6, with D unclear. Germline V gene lookup returns CDR1 MNHEY and CDR2 SMNVEV (reference sequence). Trimming pared 0 bases from V and 1 base from J, leaving 4 bases between. CDR3 length equals 15 residues. Here the CDR3 DNA reads TGTGCCAGCAGTTTATCAAGGTCTGGGGCCAACGTCCTGACTTTC. Amino acid sequence: CASSLSRSGANVLTF.

This clonotype was recorded many times. The CDR3 DNA reads TGTGCCAGCAGCCATACCGGGACAGGGGATATGCAAGAGACCCAGTACTTC. Amino acid sequence: CASSHTGTGDMQETQYF. The rearrangement uses TRBV4-2 and TRBJ2-5, with 10 positions matching TRBD1. There are 17 residues in the CDR3. Looked up from germline, CDR1 is LGHNA and CDR2 is YNFKEQ. Trimming cost V 3 bases and J 2 bases; bases outside gene matches: 9.

This clonotype was recorded at least ten times. V gene TRBV19 combines with J gene TRBJ1-2; TRBD1 aligns across 8 bases. CDR1 LNHDA and CDR2 SQIVND come from the germline V gene (reference sequence). The length of the CDR3 is 13 residues. Unmatched junction bases numbered 5, after V lost 6 bases and J lost 5 bases. Written as DNA, the CDR3 is TGTGCCAGTAGAATTCAGGGGGCATATGGCTACACCTTC. Protein sequence: CASRIQGAYGYTF.

There are many counts of this clonotype. CDR3 DNA sequence: TGTGCCAGCAGCTTGGAAAGGGACGGTTCACCCCTCCACTTT. Its protein is CASSLERDGSPLHF. The gene calls are TRBV5-6 and TRBJ1-6, with a possible D match to TRBD1 (5 bases). CDR3 length: 14 amino acids. V was trimmed by 0 bases and J by 9 bases, leaving 10 bases between them. Germline-derived CDR1 and CDR2 are SGHDT and YYEEEE.

This clonotype was observed at least ten times. The chain couples TRBV28 to TRBJ1-5; 7 bases line up with TRBD1. Germline values: CDR1 MDHEN, CDR2 SYDVKM. With 3 bases clipped from V and 1 base from J, the junction kept 6 bases outside the gene matches. The CDR3 covers 16 residues. The CDR3 loop reads CASSFNRGLSNQPQHF. CDR3 sequence (DNA): TGTGCCAGCAGTTTTAACAGGGGTTTGAGCAATCAGCCCCAGCATTTT. Variable domain in full (rest from reference TRBV28 and TRBJ1-5): DVKVTQSSRYLVKRTGEKVFLECVQDMDHENMFWYRQDPGLGLRLIYFSYDVKMKEKGDIPEGYSVSREKKERFSLILESASTNQTSMYLCASSFNRGLSNQPQHFGDGTRLSIL.

The table lists this clonotype with many counts. V gene TRBV12-3 or TRBV12-4 combines with J gene TRBJ2-7; D gene unclear. The CDR3 covers 10 residues. V was trimmed by 5 bases and J by 5 bases, leaving 4 bases between them. CDR3 in amino acids: CASSPNEQYF. The CDR3 DNA is TGTGCCAGCAGTCCCAACGAGCAGTACTTC.

There are many counts of this clonotype. The V call is TRBV28, the J call TRBJ1-5; 8 nucleotides match TRBD1. CDR1 and CDR2 (germline): MDHEN, SYDVKM. J was trimmed by 1 base and V by 2 bases; bases with no gene match: 10. The CDR3 consists of 18 residues. The CDR3 DNA reads as TGTGCCAGCAGTTTACTTCTTAGGACAGGGAGAAGCAATCAGCCCCAGCATTTT. Amino acid sequence: CASSLLLRTGRSNQPQHF.

This clonotype was picked up many times. The gene calls are TRBV28 and TRBJ2-5; D perhaps matches TRBD2 (5 bases). Looked up from germline, CDR1 is MDHEN and CDR2 is SYDVKM. This CDR3 has 12 residues. V was cut by 5 bases and J by 5 bases, with 9 bases left in between. Here the CDR3 reads CASSNRGETQYF. In DNA, the CDR3 is TGTGCCAGCAGTAACAGAGGGGAGACCCAGTACTTC.

This clonotype was recorded many times. The chain links TRBV30 to TRBJ1-5; no definite D call. V lost 2 bases and J lost 4, with 9 bases in between. The CDR3 is 13 amino acids. Germline-derived CDR1 and CDR2 are GTSNPN and SVGIG (reference sequence). The CDR3, as DNA: TGTGCCTGGAGTTATGATCCGAATCAGCCCCAGCATTTT. It encodes CAWSYDPNQPQHF.

This clonotype was detected only a few times. The chain employs TRBV3-1 and TRBJ2-5; D is uncertain. Trimming stripped 4 bases from V and 2 bases from J, with 8 bases between. The CDR3 runs 13 residues. Looked up from germline, CDR1 is LGHDT and CDR2 is YNNKEL (reference sequence). CDR3 in DNA: TGTGCCAGCAGCCGGGCCTTACAAGAGACCCAGTACTTC. Translated: CASSRALQETQYF.

This clonotype has at least ten counts. V gene TRBV7-9 combines with J gene TRBJ1-1, with D possibly TRBD1 on 5 matching bases. The CDR3 spans 13 residues. The V end was cut by 6 bases, the J end by 7 bases, with 15 bases between. CDR1 is SEHNR, CDR2 FQNEAQ, per germline (reference sequence). The CDR3 region has the DNA TGTGCCAGCAGTTTTCTTCAGGGAGTTGAAGCTTTCTTT. This encodes CASSFLQGVEAFF.

This clonotype was counted at least ten times. The chain joins TRBV29-1 to TRBJ2-5; D might be TRBD1 (5 bases). This CDR3 contains 13 residues. V was clipped by 4 bases and J by 4 bases, with 13 bases between them. Per the germline V gene, CDR1 is SQVTM and CDR2 is ANQGSEA. CDR3 in amino acids: CSVVLQARETQYF. The CDR3 bases are TGCAGCGTTGTGTTACAGGCAAGAGAGACCCAGTACTTC.

This clonotype was observed at least ten times. The V gene is TRBV12-3 or TRBV12-4, the J gene TRBJ1-5, with D hard to call. There are 16 residues in the CDR3. V dropped 2 bases and J dropped 0 bases, with 11 bases sitting between them. CDR3 DNA sequence: TGTGCCAGCAGTTTATACGATTCCTATAGCAATCAGCCCCAGCATTTT. It yields the protein CASSLYDSYSNQPQHF.

This clonotype has at least ten counts. V is TRBV13 and J is TRBJ2-5; D gene uncertain. From germline, CDR1 is PRHDT and CDR2 FYEKMQ (reference sequence). Deletions cut 4 bases from V and 4 bases from J, with 10 bases between. The CDR3 spans 13 residues. The CDR3 region is CASSSPGRETQYF. Here the CDR3 DNA reads TGTGCCAGCAGCTCCCCCGGCCGAGAGACCCAGTACTTC. Based on the CDR3 plus reference TRBV13 and TRBJ2-5, the full variable domain is AAGVIQSPRHLIKEKRETATLKCYPIPRHDTVYWYQQGPGQDPQFLISFYEKMQSDKGSIPDRFSAQQFSDYHSELNMSSLELGDSALYFCASSSPGRETQYFGPGTRLLVL.

This clonotype is a singleton in its sample. The chain couples TRBV6-5 to TRBJ2-5; D not resolved. Germline-derived CDR1 and CDR2 are MNHEY and SVGAGI. This CDR3 has 14 residues. V lost 0 bases, J lost 5 bases, and 10 bases lay in between. This chain's CDR3 is CASSYSTSHETQYF. The CDR3, as DNA: TGTGCCAGCAGTTACTCGACGTCTCATGAGACCCAGTACTTC.

This clonotype was detected many times. The V gene is TRBV27, the J gene TRBJ1-2; maybe TRBD1 (5 bases). The CDR3 totals 12 residues. The germline V and J ends were trimmed by 3 bases and 4 bases, with 6 bases remaining between them. Germline assignment: CDR1 MNHEY and CDR2 SMNVEV (reference sequence). CDR3 protein: CASSFGTYGYTF. The DNA for the CDR3 is TGTGCCAGCAGTTTTGGGACCTATGGCTACACCTTC.

At least ten counts were recorded for this clonotype. The chain employs TRBV9 and TRBJ1-1; D not resolved. The V and J ends lost 3 bases and 4 bases respectively, with 7 bases between them. CDR1 and CDR2 from the germline V gene are SGDLS and YYNGEE. The CDR3 sequence is 12 residues long. The CDR3 is CASSGDRTEAFF. The CDR3 region has the DNA TGTGCCAGCAGCGGGGATCGCACTGAAGCTTTCTTT.

This clonotype was observed at least ten times. The chain joins TRBV5-6 to TRBJ2-5; the D gene is possibly TRBD1 (5 bases). The CDR3 loop spans 15 amino acids. V dropped 1 base and J dropped 0 bases, with 10 bases sitting between them. The germline V gene encodes CDR1 SGHDT and CDR2 YYEEEE. In DNA, the CDR3 is TGTGCCAGCAGCTTGAGGGGTGGCAACCAAGAGACCCAGTACTTC. As protein: CASSLRGGNQETQYF.

This clonotype was seen ten or more times. The chain combines TRBV19 with TRBJ2-2, with D uncertain. Germline V gene lookup returns CDR1 LNHDA and CDR2 SQIVND (reference sequence). CDR3 length: 16 amino acids. Trimming cost V 5 bases and J 4 bases, with 17 bases left between them. DNA of the CDR3: TGTGCCAGTAGTGTCAGGACGGTCGACGGCACCGGGGAGCTGTTTTTT. Its translation: CASSVRTVDGTGELFF.

The sample holds many counts of this clonotype. The genes are TRBV9 and TRBJ2-7, with 10 nucleotides matching TRBD1. The CDR3 is 14 residues long. Trimming at V came to 7 bases and at J to 5 bases, leaving 9 bases not matched to a gene. Germline V gene lookup returns CDR1 SGDLS and CDR2 YYNGEE. The CDR3 reads CASARGTGAHEQYF. DNA of the CDR3: TGTGCCAGCGCACGGGGGACAGGGGCCCACGAGCAGTACTTC.

In this sample, this clonotype turned up many times. The V gene is TRBV30, the J gene TRBJ1-1; a weak D match, TRBD1 (5 bases). Between the trimmed V and J ends, which lost 4 bases and 0 bases, there was a span of 9 bases. The germline gives CDR1 GTSNPN, CDR2 SVGIG (reference sequence). The CDR3 totals 13 residues. The CDR3 loop is CAWTWGMNTEAFF. CDR3 DNA sequence: TGTGCCTGGACCTGGGGGATGAACACTGAAGCTTTCTTT. Variable domain in full (rest from reference TRBV30 and TRBJ1-1): SQTIHQWPATLVQPVGSPLSLECTVEGTSNPNLYWYRQAAGRGLQLLFYSVGIGQISSEVPQNLSASRPQDRQFILSSKKLLLSDSGFYLCAWTWGMNTEAFFGQGTRLTVV.

The chain links TRBV7-2 to TRBJ2-7; the D is unclear. Germline CDR1 SGHTA, CDR2 FQGNSA. There are 13 residues in the CDR3. V was trimmed by 3 bases and J by 1 base, leaving 7 bases between them. Written as DNA, the CDR3 is TGTGCCAGCAGCTTTCACCGATCCTACGAGCAGTACTTC. This gives the protein CASSFHRSYEQYF.

V gene TRBV2 combines with J gene TRBJ1-1; D is unclear. The length of the CDR3 is 12 residues. Germline V gene lookup returns CDR1 SNHLY and CDR2 FYNNEI. Deletions cut 0 bases from V and 8 bases from J, with 7 bases between. Here the CDR3 reads CASSEAASEAFF. CDR3 in DNA: TGTGCCAGCAGTGAAGCTGCCTCCGAAGCTTTCTTT.

At least ten counts were recorded for this clonotype. J is TRBJ1-1 and V is TRBV30; no clear D gene. With 3 bases removed from V and 8 bases from J, the gap between germline ends came to 13 bases. Looked up from germline, CDR1 is GTSNPN and CDR2 is SVGIG (reference sequence). This CDR3 has 12 amino acids. Here the CDR3 reads CAWSFRNLEAFF. The CDR3 DNA reads as TGTGCCTGGAGCTTCAGGAATTTAGAAGCTTTCTTT.

This clonotype has ten or more counts. The CDR3 spells CASSYVSGGSGNTIYF. The CDR3 DNA reads as TGTGCCAGCAGTTACGTCTCAGGGGGCTCTGGAAACACCATATATTTT. The chain employs TRBV6-5 and TRBJ1-3; TRBD1 agrees at 7 bases. This CDR3 comprises 16 residues. CDR1 is MNHEY and CDR2 is SVGAGI in the germline V gene. J gave up 0 bases and V 2 bases, and 4 bases lay outside the gene matches.